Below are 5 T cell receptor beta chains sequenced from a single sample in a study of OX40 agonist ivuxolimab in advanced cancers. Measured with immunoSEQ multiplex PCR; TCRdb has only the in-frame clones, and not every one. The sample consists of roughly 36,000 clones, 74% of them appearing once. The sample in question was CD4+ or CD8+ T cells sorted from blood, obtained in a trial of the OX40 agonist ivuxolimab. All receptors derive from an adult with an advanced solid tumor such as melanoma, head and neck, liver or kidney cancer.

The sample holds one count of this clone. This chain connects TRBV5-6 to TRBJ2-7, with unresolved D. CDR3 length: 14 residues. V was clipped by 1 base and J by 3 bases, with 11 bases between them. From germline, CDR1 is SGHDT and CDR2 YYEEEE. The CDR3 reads CASSLMGSSYEQYF. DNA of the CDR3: TGTGCCAGCAGCTTGATGGGCTCTAGCTACGAGCAGTACTTC.

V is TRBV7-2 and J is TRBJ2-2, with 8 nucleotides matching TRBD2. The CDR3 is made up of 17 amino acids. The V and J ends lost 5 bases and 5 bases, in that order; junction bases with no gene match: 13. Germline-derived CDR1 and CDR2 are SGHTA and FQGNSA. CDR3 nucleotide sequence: TGTGCCAGCAGCCCCGGGCGGGGGGCCTTAGATACCGGGGAGCTGTTTTTT. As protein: CASSPGRGALDTGELFF.

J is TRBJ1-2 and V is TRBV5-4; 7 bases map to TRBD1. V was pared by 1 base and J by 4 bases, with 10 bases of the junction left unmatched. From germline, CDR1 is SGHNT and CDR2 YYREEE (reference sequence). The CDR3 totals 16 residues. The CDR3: CASSLPLRQGGYGYTF. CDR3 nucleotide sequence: TGTGCCAGCAGCTTGCCCCTTAGACAGGGCGGCTATGGCTACACCTTC. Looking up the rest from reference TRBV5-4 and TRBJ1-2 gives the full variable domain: ETGVTQSPTHLIKTRGQQVTLRCSSQSGHNTVSWYQQALGQGPQFIFQYYREEENGRGNFPPRFSGLQFPNYSSELNVNALELDDSALYLCASSLPLRQGGYGYTFGSGTRLTVV.

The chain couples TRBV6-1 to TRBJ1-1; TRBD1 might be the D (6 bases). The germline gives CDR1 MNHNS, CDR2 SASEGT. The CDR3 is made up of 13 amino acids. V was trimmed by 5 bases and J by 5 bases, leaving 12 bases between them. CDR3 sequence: CASSRTGRTEAFF. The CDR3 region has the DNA TGTGCCAGCAGTCGTACAGGGCGGACTGAAGCTTTCTTT.

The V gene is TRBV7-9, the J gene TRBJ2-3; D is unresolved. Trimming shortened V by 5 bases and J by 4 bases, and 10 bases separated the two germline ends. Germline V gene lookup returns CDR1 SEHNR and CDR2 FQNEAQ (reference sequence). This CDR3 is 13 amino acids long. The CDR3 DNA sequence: TGTGCCAGCAGCGAAGTCAGGCCAGATACGCAGTATTTT. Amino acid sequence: CASSEVRPDTQYF. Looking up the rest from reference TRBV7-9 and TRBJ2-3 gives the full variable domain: DTGVSQNPRHKITKRGQNVTFRCDPISEHNRLYWYRQTLGQGPEFLTYFQNEAQLEKSRLLSDRFSAERPKGSFSTLEIQRTEQGDSAMYLCASSEVRPDTQYFGPGTRLTVL.